These 21 T cell receptor beta chains were all obtained from the same sample, sequenced in a study of shared clonotypes between healthy human individuals. CD8 cells regarded as naive lacked CD45RO, were positively chosen for CCR7, and omitted terminally differentiated effector memory CD45RA+ cells. Sequencing used immunoSEQ multiplex PCR; TCRdb keeps in-frame clones, though not all of them. The table shows some 2.1 million clones, with 90% to 95% occurring only once. The sequenced material came from naive CD8+ T cells from PBMCs. Source of these receptors: a man between 18 and 35 years old in good health. Some clones in this sample may be carry-over from other donors' samples.

In regard to this clone: The junction departs from the called germline gene at one end, perhaps through a read error. V gene TRBV7-9 combines with J gene TRBJ2-3, with 11 bases lining up with TRBD2. This CDR3 has 15 residues. Germline values: CDR1 SEHNR, CDR2 FQNEAQ (reference sequence). CDR3 loop: CASSLTSGDTGTQYF. CDR3 bases: TGTGCCAGCAGCCTGACTAGCGGGGACACAGGTACGCAGTATTTT. Supplemented by reference TRBV7-9 and TRBJ2-3, the full variable domain reads DTGVSQNPRHKITKRGQNVTFRCDPISEHNRLYWYRQTLGQGPEFLTYFQNEAQLEKSRLLSDRFSAERPKGSFSTLEIQRTEQGDSAMYLCASSLTSGDTGTQYFGPGTRLTVL.

This chain uses TRBV4-2 with TRBJ2-3, with D perhaps matching TRBD2 (6 bases). In germline, CDR1 is LGHNA, CDR2 YNFKEQ. Trimming took 0 bases from V and 4 from J, leaving 14 bases between them. This CDR3 has 16 amino acids. CDR3 in amino acids: CASSQDFTGAADTQYF. The DNA for the CDR3 is TGTGCCAGCAGCCAAGATTTTACGGGAGCAGCAGATACGCAGTATTTT.

The genes are TRBV6-1 and TRBJ2-7, with 8 nucleotides matching TRBD1. V shed 2 bases and J 1 base; nucleotides not matched to a gene: 4. The CDR3 extends over 15 amino acids. Germline V gene sequence: CDR1 MNHNS, CDR2 SASEGT. The CDR3 DNA follows: TGTGCCAGCAGTGAACAAAGGACAGGGTCCTACGAGCAGTACTTC. Translated, it gives CASSEQRTGSYEQYF.

The chain recombines TRBV4-1 with TRBJ2-3; no definite D call. The CDR3 has 14 residues. In germline, CDR1 is MGHRA, CDR2 YSYEKL. Trimming took 4 bases from V and 0 from J, leaving 8 bases between them. The CDR3 bases are TGCGCCAGCAGCCCTCTAGGAAGCACAGATACGCAGTATTTT. Protein product: CASSPLGSTDTQYF.

CDR3 sequence (DNA): TGTGCCAGCAGTGAAGGTCACTGGGAGGACGAGCAGTACTTC. Translating it yields CASSEGHWEDEQYF. V and J are TRBV6-1 and TRBJ2-7; maybe TRBD2 (6 bases). This CDR3 is 14 amino acids long. Germline values: CDR1 MNHNS, CDR2 SASEGT. Between the trimmed V and J ends, which lost 1 base and 5 bases, there was a span of 12 bases.

This chain joins TRBV7-2 and TRBJ2-2; D gene unclear. Germline V gene data show CDR1 as SGHTA and CDR2 as FQGNSA. The CDR3 covers 16 residues. Trimming shortened V by 4 bases and J by 4 bases, and 16 bases separated the two germline ends. CDR3 sequence (DNA): TGTGCCAGCAGCTCCCCACTTAGAGCGCTCACCGGGGAGCTGTTTTTT. It codes for CASSSPLRALTGELFF.

The J gene is TRBJ1-4, the V gene TRBV21-1; TRBD1 is taken as the D call from the table, unchecked against the DNA. TRBV21-1 is a documented pseudogene. This CDR3 is built from 16 residues. CDR3 DNA: TGTGCCAGCAGCAACCAACGGACAGAAACTGATGAAAAACTGTTTTTT. This translates into CASSNQRTETDEKLFF.

J is TRBJ2-5 and V is TRBV4-1; 9 bases line up with TRBD2. V was clipped by 1 base and J by 0 bases; unmatched bases: 6. The CDR3 has 17 residues. Germline V gene sequence: CDR1 MGHRA, CDR2 YSYEKL. The CDR3 bases are TGCGCCAGCAGCCAAGTGGGATGGACTAGCGACCAAGAGACCCAGTACTTC. Protein sequence: CASSQVGWTSDQETQYF.

The chain is built from TRBV2 and TRBJ1-1, with TRBD1 as a possible D gene (6 bases). Deletions cut 8 bases from V and 0 bases from J, with 16 bases between. Germline-derived CDR1 and CDR2 are SNHLY and FYNNEI. The CDR3 has 15 residues. Here the CDR3 reads CASEKQGAVNTEAFF. The CDR3 nucleotides are TGTGCCAGCGAAAAACAGGGAGCGGTGAACACTGAAGCTTTCTTT.

The genes are TRBV19 and TRBJ1-5; D not certain. The germline V gene has CDR1 LNHDA and CDR2 SQIVND (reference sequence). V dropped 0 bases and J dropped 6 bases, with 15 bases sitting between them. This CDR3 is 16 amino acids long. CDR3 nucleotides: TGTGCCAGTAGTATAGATCGTGGGGTTTCTACTCAGCCCCAGCATTTT. Translated, it gives CASSIDRGVSTQPQHF.

The gene calls are TRBV10-3 and TRBJ2-7; D gene uncertain. Germline values: CDR1 ENHRY, CDR2 SYGVKD. The CDR3 contains 11 residues. V was cut by 10 bases and J by 9 bases, with 16 bases left in between. CDR3 bases: TGTGCCACTACGGACGGTCCTGGGCAGTACTTC. Translation: CATTDGPGQYF.

The chain is built from TRBV18 and TRBJ2-3, with 9 positions matching TRBD1. Germline V CDR1 and CDR2: KGHSH, LQKENI. CDR3 length: 17 residues. V lost 3 bases to trimming and J lost 6 bases; unmatched junction nucleotides: 13. The CDR3 sequence: CASSPPKLQGALDTQYF. The CDR3 coding sequence is TGTGCCAGCTCACCCCCCAAATTACAGGGGGCGCTTGATACGCAGTATTTT.

In the case of this clone: Relative to the germline gene, one junction end is altered; a read error may explain this. The chain carries TRBV11-3 and TRBJ2-1, with a tentative D call TRBD2 (5 bases). CDR1 is SGHNT and CDR2 is YENEEA in the germline V gene. The length of the CDR3 is 17 residues. CDR3 sequence reads: CASSLDSASRSFNEQFF. In nucleotides, the CDR3 is TGTGCCAGCAGCTTAGATAGCGCTAGCAGATCCTTCAATGAGCAGTTCTTC.

This clone was picked up a small number of times. The CDR3 protein is CSAPQLRGYTF. CDR3 nucleotides: TGCAGTGCTCCCCAGCTCCGTGGCTACACCTTC. The chain employs TRBV20-1 and TRBJ1-2; no definite D call. The CDR3 contains 11 residues. Germline V gene data show CDR1 as DFQATT and CDR2 as SNEGSKA (reference sequence). V lost 5 bases and J lost 7, with 11 bases in between.

This chain uses TRBV18 with TRBJ2-7; TRBD1 is a possible D gene (5 bases). CDR1 KGHSH and CDR2 LQKENI come from the germline V gene. The V end lost 3 bases, the J end lost 4 bases, and 7 bases lay between the germline ends. The CDR3 has 12 residues. This CDR3 reads CASSPTVYEQYF. In DNA form, the CDR3 reads TGTGCCAGCTCACCGACAGTTTACGAGCAGTACTTC.

The rearrangement joins TRBV4-3 to TRBJ2-2; D possibly corresponds to TRBD2 (5 bases). The germline V gene encodes CDR1 LGHNA and CDR2 YSLEER. V lost 0 bases to trimming and J lost 2 bases, with 16 bases between them. CDR3 size: 18 residues. The CDR3 nucleotides read TGCGCCAGCAGCCAAGATAGCGCAGGAGGATTTAACACCGGGGAGCTGTTTTTT. Protein product: CASSQDSAGGFNTGELFF.

This sequence joins TRBV5-4 and TRBJ1-2, with no clear D. This CDR3 region has 11 residues. The germline V gene has CDR1 SGHNT and CDR2 YYREEE (reference sequence). V was shortened by 4 bases and J by 6 bases, with 7 bases between the two germline ends. DNA of the CDR3: TGTGCCAGCAGCGTCGGGGATGGCTACACCTTC. It is translated as CASSVGDGYTF.

The rearrangement uses TRBV18 and TRBJ2-7, with TRBD1 identical over 9 bases. This CDR3 has 16 residues. The germline gives CDR1 KGHSH, CDR2 LQKENI. Trimming at V came to 2 bases and at J to 3 bases, leaving 8 bases not matched to a gene. The CDR3 sequence is CASSPRQGGIFYEQYF. Here the CDR3 DNA reads TGTGCCAGCTCACCAAGACAGGGGGGGATATTCTACGAGCAGTACTTC. The whole variable domain, filled in from reference TRBV18 and TRBJ2-7, reads NAGVMQNPRHLVRRRGQEARLRCSPMKGHSHVYWYRQLPEEGLKFMVYLQKENIIDESGMPKERFSAEFPKEGPSILRIQQVVRGDSAAYFCASSPRQGGIFYEQYFGPGTRLTVT.

The chain combines TRBV27 with TRBJ2-7, with 10 bases fitting TRBD1. V shed 4 bases and J 2 bases; nucleotides not matched to a gene: 11. CDR3 length equals 17 residues. Per the germline V gene, CDR1 is MNHEY and CDR2 is SMNVEV (reference sequence). CDR3 DNA sequence: TGTGCCAGCAGTTCGAGGGACAGGGGACTCCGGCCCTACGAGCAGTACTTC. Translation gives CASSSRDRGLRPYEQYF.

CDR3 protein: CASSFLVDTQYF. DNA of the CDR3: TGTGCCAGCAGTTTTCTAGTAGATACGCAGTATTTT. The gene calls are TRBV28 and TRBJ2-3, with unresolved D. This CDR3 spans 12 amino acids. With 3 bases removed from V and 5 bases from J, the gap between germline ends came to 6 bases. CDR1 and CDR2 (germline): MDHEN, SYDVKM. Full variable domain (outside the CDR3, taken from reference TRBV28 and TRBJ2-3): DVKVTQSSRYLVKRTGEKVFLECVQDMDHENMFWYRQDPGLGLRLIYFSYDVKMKEKGDIPEGYSVSREKKERFSLILESASTNQTSMYLCASSFLVDTQYFGPGTRLTVL.

This clone came up once. CDR3 protein: CASSATPYEQYF. The CDR3 DNA sequence: TGTGCCAGCAGCGCTACCCCCTACGAGCAGTACTTC. The chain couples TRBV6-5 to TRBJ2-7; D not resolved. Deletions cut 6 bases from V and 2 bases from J, with 8 bases between. There are 12 residues in the CDR3. Germline V gives CDR1 MNHEY, CDR2 SVGAGI.